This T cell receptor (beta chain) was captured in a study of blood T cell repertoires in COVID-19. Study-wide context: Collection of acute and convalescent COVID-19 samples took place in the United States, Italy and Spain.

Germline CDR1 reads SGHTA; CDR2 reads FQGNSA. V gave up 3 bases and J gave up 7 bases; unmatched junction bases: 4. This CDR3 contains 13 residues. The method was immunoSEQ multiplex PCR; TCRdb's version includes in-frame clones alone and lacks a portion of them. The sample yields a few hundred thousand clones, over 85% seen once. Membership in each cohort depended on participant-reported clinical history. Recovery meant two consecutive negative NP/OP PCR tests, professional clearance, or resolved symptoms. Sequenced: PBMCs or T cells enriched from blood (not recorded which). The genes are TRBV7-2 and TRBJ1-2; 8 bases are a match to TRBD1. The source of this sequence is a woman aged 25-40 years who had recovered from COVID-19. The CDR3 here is CASSFRTGGGYTF. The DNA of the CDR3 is TGTGCCAGCAGCTTCCGCACAGGGGGTGGCTACACCTTC.